This T cell receptor beta chain was captured by sequencing in a study of early T cells in non-severe SARS-CoV-2 infection (dated by TCRdb to about 2021). Turning to the overall study: TCR sequencing used bulk RNA from unsorted whole blood, so alpha and beta chains could not be paired.

This was a case-control study nested in a cohort of healthcare workers in London, UK, who had nasopharyngeal swab PCR tests and blood samples taken every week. Healthcare workers were enrolled in the week of the UK lockdown, from 23 to 31 March 2020, and were followed every week for up to roughly 15 weeks. The library came from 5' RACE. Sequencing used a NextSeq 500. Unique molecular identifiers were attached to individual cDNA molecules in the TCR library protocol so that sequencing error and PCR bias could be corrected. Both TCR alpha and beta chains were sequenced, and tight co-correlation was observed between alpha and beta sequence abundances in each sample. The source study handled its data this way. V gene, J gene and CDR3 annotation of TCR sequences was performed with Decombinator V4. TCRs were defined as expanded if a significant change between any two time points was detected under a Poisson model with p below 0.0001. Abundances of TCRs were expressed as counts per million after normalisation to the total number of TCRs sequenced in each sample. TRAV1-2 paired with TRAJ12, TRAJ20 or TRAJ33 defined MAIT TCRs, while TRAV10 paired with TRAJ18 defined iNKT TCRs. A search of VDJdb, accessed on 1 November 2021, was run for TCRs annotated to CMV, EBV and SARS-CoV-2, with TCRs annotated for multiple antigens excluded. The raw public reads went through TCRdb reprocessing: fastp at Q25, MiXCR clone calling, in-frame beta chains kept. Rows with a matching CDR3 protein are joined into one entry that keeps the most common DNA and genes. These V and J calls derive from TCRdb rather than the authors' analysis. The sample profile shows under 80,000 distinct CDR3 sequences; approximately 12% of them were found once. Jointly, the top ten make up around 4.5% of the sample.

Results the study describes overall, beyond this receptor: Matching against VDJdb was skewed toward anti-spike CD8 responses, likely underestimated virus-specific expansions, and missed private and CD4 specificities.

Regarding this clonotype: There is no known antigen for this receptor. A read error may explain this, as a much larger clone is one base away.

CDR1 is given as LNHNV and CDR2 as YYDKDF, both from the germline V gene (reference sequence). V is reduced by 1 base and J by 3 bases, leaving a spacing of 9 bases between them. The cysteine opens and the phenylalanine closes a CDR3 of 15 amino acids. Kept here is only the CDR3 DNA, which spans 45 bases and is read in frame from base 1. Recombination joined TRBV15 with TRBJ2-2; no confident D gene assignment can be made. The sequenced material came from whole blood. The clonotype originates from an adult who was a healthcare worker with PCR-confirmed SARS-CoV-2 infection or an uninfected control (not recorded which). For the CDR3, the sequence is CATSRGQAHTGELFF. The base sequence is TGTGCCACCAGCAGAGGACAAGCTCACACCGGGGAGCTGTTTTTT.